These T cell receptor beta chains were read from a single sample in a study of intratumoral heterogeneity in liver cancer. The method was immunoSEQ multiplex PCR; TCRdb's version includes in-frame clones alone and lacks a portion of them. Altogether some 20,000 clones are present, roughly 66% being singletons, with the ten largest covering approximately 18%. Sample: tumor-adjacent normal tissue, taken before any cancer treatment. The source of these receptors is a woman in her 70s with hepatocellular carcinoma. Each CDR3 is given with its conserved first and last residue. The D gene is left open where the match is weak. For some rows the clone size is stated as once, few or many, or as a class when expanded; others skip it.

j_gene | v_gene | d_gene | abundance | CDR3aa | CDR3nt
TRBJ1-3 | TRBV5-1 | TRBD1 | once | CASSLGGQGPGNTIYF | TGCGCCAGCAGCTTAGGGGGACAGGGGCCTGGAAACACCATATATTTT
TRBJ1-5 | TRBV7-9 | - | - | CASSVTGNQPQHF | TGTGCCAGCAGCGTGACAGGAAATCAGCCCCAGCATTTT
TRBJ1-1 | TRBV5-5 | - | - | CASSLDDLTGTEAFF | TGTGCCAGCAGCTTGGATGATCTAACGGGCACTGAAGCTTTCTTT
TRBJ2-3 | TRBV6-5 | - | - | CASSSHRGASTDTQYF | TGTGCCAGCAGTTCCCACCGGGGGGCTAGCACAGATACGCAGTATTTT
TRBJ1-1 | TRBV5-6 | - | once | CASSLGPEAFF | TGTGCCAGCAGCTTGGGGCCTGAAGCTTTCTTT
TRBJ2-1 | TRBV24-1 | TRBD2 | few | CATSDRITSGNMNEQFF | TGTGCCACCAGTGACCGAATTACTAGCGGGAATATGAATGAGCAGTTCTTC
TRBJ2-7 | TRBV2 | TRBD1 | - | CASSVVGQGSEQYF | TGTGCCAGCAGTGTGGTGGGACAGGGTTCCGAGCAGTACTTC
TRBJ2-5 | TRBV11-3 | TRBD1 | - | CASSARTGEGRETQYF | TGTGCCAGCAGCGCCCGGACAGGGGAGGGTAGAGAGACCCAGTACTTC
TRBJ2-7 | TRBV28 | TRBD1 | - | CASSPQGQGREQYF | TGTGCCAGCAGTCCCCAGGGACAGGGACGCGAGCAGTACTTC
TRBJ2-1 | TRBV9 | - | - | CASTTRGTANNEQFF | TGTGCCAGCACTACCCGAGGGACTGCAAACAATGAGCAGTTCTTC
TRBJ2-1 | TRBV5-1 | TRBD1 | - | CASSKRQGSYNEQFF | TGCGCCAGCAGCAAGCGACAGGGCTCCTACAATGAGCAGTTCTTC
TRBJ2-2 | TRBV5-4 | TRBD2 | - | CASTIGRESTGELFF | TGTGCCAGCACCATCGGGCGGGAGAGTACCGGGGAGCTGTTTTTT
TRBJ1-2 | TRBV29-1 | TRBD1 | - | CSVVGGGRYTF | TGCAGCGTTGTTGGAGGGGGCCGCTACACCTTC
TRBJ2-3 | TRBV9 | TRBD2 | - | CASSVGTSGATNTQYF | TGTGCCAGCAGCGTAGGAACTAGCGGGGCGACGAATACGCAGTATTTT
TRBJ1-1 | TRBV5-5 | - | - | CASSWRAENTEAFF | TGTGCCAGCAGCTGGAGAGCAGAGAACACTGAAGCTTTCTTT
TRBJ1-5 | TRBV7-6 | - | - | CASSLGTDFSNQPQHF | TGTGCCAGCAGCTTAGGGACAGACTTCAGCAATCAGCCCCAGCATTTT
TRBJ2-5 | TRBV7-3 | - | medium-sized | CASSLTGGARETQYF | TGTGCCAGCAGCTTAACTGGGGGGGCCCGGGAGACCCAGTACTTC
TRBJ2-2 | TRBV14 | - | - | CASSHRAGNTGELFF | TGTGCCAGCAGCCATAGAGCGGGGAACACCGGGGAGCTGTTTTTT
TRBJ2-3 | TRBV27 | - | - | CASSLSGGSGGTQYF | TGTGCCAGCAGTTTATCAGGGGGGAGCGGTGGTACGCAGTATTTT
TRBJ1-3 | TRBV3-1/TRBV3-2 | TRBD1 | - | CASSPGGAGGNTIYF | TGTGCCAGCAGTCCAGGGGGCGCAGGTGGAAACACCATATATTTT
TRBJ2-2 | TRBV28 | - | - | CASSPTGWAGELFF | TGTGCCAGCAGTCCGACGGGGTGGGCCGGGGAGCTGTTTTTT
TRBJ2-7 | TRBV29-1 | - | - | CSVGPEPQYF | TGCAGCGTTGGACCGGAGCCGCAGTACTTC
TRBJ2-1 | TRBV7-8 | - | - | CASFLPGEKGNEQFF | TGTGCCAGTTTCCTTCCGGGCGAAAAGGGGAATGAGCAGTTCTTC
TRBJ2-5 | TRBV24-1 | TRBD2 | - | CATSDLAGGQETQYF | TGTGCCACCAGTGATCTAGCGGGCGGCCAAGAGACCCAGTACTTC
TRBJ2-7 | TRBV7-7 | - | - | CASSLVRGGEQYF | TGTGCTAGCAGCTTAGTGAGGGGCGGGGAGCAGTACTTC
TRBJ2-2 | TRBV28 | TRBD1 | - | CASSTAGTGKTGELFF | TGTGCCAGCAGCACCGCCGGGACAGGAAAAACCGGGGAGCTGTTTTTT
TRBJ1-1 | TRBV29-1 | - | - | CSVDQGLNTEAFF | TGCAGCGTCGACCAAGGTTTGAACACTGAAGCTTTCTTT
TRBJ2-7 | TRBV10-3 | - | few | CAIKGGAAYEQYF | TGTGCCATCAAAGGAGGGGCAGCTTACGAGCAGTACTTC
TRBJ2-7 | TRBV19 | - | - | CASSIQGLGEQYF | TGTGCCAGTAGTATCCAGGGCCTTGGGGAGCAGTACTTC
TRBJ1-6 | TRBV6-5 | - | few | CASSTTGITNSPLHF | TGTGCCAGCAGTACAACAGGGATAACCAATTCACCCCTCCACTTT
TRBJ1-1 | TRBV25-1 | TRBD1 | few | CASSAPTGGWSEAFF | TGTGCCAGCAGTGCACCGACAGGGGGGTGGTCTGAAGCTTTCTTT
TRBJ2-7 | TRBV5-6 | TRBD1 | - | CASSPGTGLYEQYF | TGTGCCAGCAGCCCCGGGACAGGACTCTACGAGCAGTACTTC
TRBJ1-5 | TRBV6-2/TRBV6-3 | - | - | CASSSDPNQPQHF | TGTGCCAGCAGTTCGGACCCAAATCAGCCCCAGCATTTT
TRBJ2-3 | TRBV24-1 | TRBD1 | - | CATSDWDRATDTQYF | TGTGCCACCAGTGACTGGGACAGGGCCACAGATACGCAGTATTTT
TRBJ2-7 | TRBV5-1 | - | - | CASSARGGMYEQYF | TGCGCCAGCAGCGCCCGGGGCGGGATGTACGAGCAGTACTTC
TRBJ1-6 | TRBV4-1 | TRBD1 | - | CASSQDPIQGAWSPLHF | TGCGCCAGCAGCCAAGACCCCATTCAGGGGGCATGGTCACCCCTCCACTTT
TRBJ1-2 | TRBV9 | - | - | CASSVDISNYGYTF | TGTGCCAGCAGCGTAGACATCTCTAACTATGGCTACACCTTC
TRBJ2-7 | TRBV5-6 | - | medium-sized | CASSKDRSYEQYF | TGTGCCAGCAGCAAAGACAGGTCCTACGAGCAGTACTTC
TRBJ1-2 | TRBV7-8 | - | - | CASSPTSTANYGYTF | TGTGCCAGCAGCCCGACGTCAACTGCTAACTATGGCTACACCTTC
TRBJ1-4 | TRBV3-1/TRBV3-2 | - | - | CASSQDPPEKLFF | TGTGCCAGCAGCCAAGATCCTCCTGAAAAACTGTTTTTT
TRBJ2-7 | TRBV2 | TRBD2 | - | CASSESLAGGYEQYF | TGTGCCAGCAGTGAATCTCTAGCGGGAGGCTACGAGCAGTACTTC
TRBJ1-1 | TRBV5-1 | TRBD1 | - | CASSARQGLNTEAFF | TGCGCCAGCAGCGCGAGACAGGGATTGAACACTGAAGCTTTCTTT
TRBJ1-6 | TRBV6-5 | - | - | CAIGRGETYNSPLHF | TGTGCCATCGGGCGGGGAGAAACCTATAATTCACCCCTCCACTTT
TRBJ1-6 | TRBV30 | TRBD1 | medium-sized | CAWQGALNSPLHF | TGTGCCTGGCAGGGGGCGCTCAATTCACCCCTCCACTTT